This TCR beta chain was profiled in a study of blood T cell repertoires in COVID-19. Study in general: Sites in the United States, Italy and Spain provided acute and convalescent COVID-19 samples. PBMCs, B-cell-depleted T cells, or T cells were the source of the cDNA or gDNA that made up the material.

Generated by immunoSEQ multiplex PCR, the TCRdb table keeps only in-frame clones and is missing some. The table shows about 27,000 clones, with roughly 84% occurring only once. The CDR3 extends over 14 amino acids. This clone occurred once. The material sequenced was peripheral blood. The sequence derives from a man between 65 and 85 years old with active COVID-19. The gene calls are TRBV21-1 and TRBJ1-5. TRBV21-1 corresponds to a pseudogene. The CDR3 here is CASKKRRGGQPQHF. The DNA of the CDR3 is TGTGCCAGCAAGAAAAGGAGGGGGGGCCAGCCCCAGCATTTT.